Given below is one TCR beta chain in context. No antigen is known for it. The sample originates from a study of shared clonotypes between healthy human individuals. At the level of the study: Aged 18 to 49, the donors were a couple of women and three men. The plates for each donor numbered three CD4 naive, three CD4 memory, two CD8 naive and one CD8 memory.

Study results and caveats: Naive subsets generally had larger estimated richness than memory subsets.

The authors distributed each subset's genomic DNA evenly over several immunoSEQ plates. Using immunoSEQ multiplex PCR, the repertoire was profiled, and TCRdb retains in-frame clones only, with some absent. The repertoire holds about 580,000 clones, roughly 98% seen once, with roughly 0.29% in the top ten. CD45RO-negative, CCR7-selected cells formed the naive CD8 fraction, which excluded terminally differentiated effector memory CD45RA+ cells. The length of the CDR3 is 19 residues. V was clipped by 5 bases and J by 5 bases; unmatched bases: 12. Per the germline V gene, CDR1 is SEHNR and CDR2 is FQNEAQ (reference sequence).

Specimen: naive CD8+ T cells sorted from blood. This sequence joins TRBV7-9 and TRBJ2-1, with 16 bases aligning to TRBD2. The receptor was isolated from a man aged 30-40 years in good health. The CDR3: CASSINMGLAGGPHNEQFF. CDR3 in DNA: TGTGCCAGCAGCATCAACATGGGACTAGCGGGAGGGCCCCACAATGAGCAGTTCTTC.